This T cell receptor beta chain was sequenced during a study of T cell clonality in common variable immunodeficiency. Study outcomes and limitations: CVID subjects showed higher TCRbeta clonality than healthy controls. Shared TCRbeta clones were fewer between CVID subjects than controls.

This clone was seen ten or more times. No antigen is known for it. The sequenced fragment ends 3 residues before the CDR3 boundary, so the rest is inferred from the germline J gene. The same CDR3 also results from other DNA sequences found in this sample. The CDR3 spans 13 residues. Trimming took 6 bases from V and 4 from J; bases not matched to a gene: 5. Germline CDR1 and CDR2: KGHSH and LQKENI. Libraries were prepared by immunoSEQ multiplex PCR; TCRdb keeps only in-frame clonotypes and omits some of them. The sample gives over 50,000 clones, none seen only once, and the top ten clones hold 3% to 4%.

This TCR was sampled from a person aged 18-70 years in good health. Source material: peripheral blood mononuclear cells. The rearrangement uses TRBV18 and TRBJ1-1; 7 bases are shared with TRBD1. CDR3 sequence reads: CASSPDRVTEAFF. CDR3 DNA, as far as it was read: TGTGCCAGCTCGCCCGACAGGGTCACTGAA.